A selection of T cell receptor beta chains follows, all from one sample in a study of cytomegalovirus exposure and HLA in healthy donors. The table came from immunoSEQ multiplex PCR; TCRdb's copy has only in-frame clones and leaves some out. This sample's table has approximately 93,000 clones. Sequencing input: PBMCs. Source of these receptors: a young woman in good health and CMV-seronegative. Each CDR3 is given with its conserved first and last residue. The D gene is left open where the match is weak.

TRBD1 TRBJ1-3 TRBV6-1 TGTGCCAGCAGTGCGGCAGGGGGCTTGGGAAACACCATATATTTT CASSAAGGLGNTIYF
- TRBJ2-2 TRBV7-6 TGTGCCAGCAGCTTCTTTGCGGGACAGAGGAACACCGGGGAGCTGTTTTTT CASSFFAGQRNTGELFF
- TRBJ1-1 TRBV13 TGTGCCAGCAGCTTGGACAAGGACACTGAAGCTTTCTTT CASSLDKDTEAFF
- TRBJ2-1 TRBV19 TGTGCCAGCGATGCTTCTAGTACCCACGAGCAGTTCTTC CASDASSTHEQFF
TRBD1 TRBJ1-3 TRBV2 TGTGCCAGCAGCGGACAGGGATCCGGAAACACCATATATTTT CASSGQGSGNTIYF
TRBD2 TRBJ2-3 TRBV10-3 TGTGCCATCAGTGAGTTGGGACTAGGGACAGATACGCAGTATTTT CAISELGLGTDTQYF
TRBD1 TRBJ1-1 TRBV28 TGTGCCAGCAGTTCCGGACAGGGAGGCACTGAAGCTTTCTTT CASSSGQGGTEAFF
- TRBJ2-7 TRBV7-9 TGTGCCAGCAGCTACCTCAGGGGCGAGCAGTACTTC CASSYLRGEQYF
TRBD1 TRBJ1-6 TRBV28 TGTGCCAGCACCACCCCGGGGACAGGGCATTCACCCCTCCACTTT CASTTPGTGHSPLHF
TRBD1 TRBJ2-6 TRBV12-5 TGTGCTAGTTGGGGGGACAGGCCTGATGGGGCCAACGTCCTGACTTTC CASWGDRPDGANVLTF
- TRBJ1-1 TRBV19 TGTGCCAGTAGTTTCACTTACAACACTGAAGCTTTCTTT CASSFTYNTEAFF
- TRBJ1-3 TRBV19 TGTGCCAGTAGTATTCCGGGAGGGCTCTCTGGAAACACCATATATTTT CASSIPGGLSGNTIYF
- TRBJ2-7 TRBV28 TGTGCCAGCAGTGACATAGCGGCCCCGGTCGGCGAGCAGTACTTC CASSDIAAPVGEQYF
- TRBJ1-3 TRBV10-3 TGTGCCATCAGTGAGGCGTCGGTGGTATCTGGAAACACCATATATTTT CAISEASVVSGNTIYF
TRBD1 TRBJ2-7 TRBV28 TGTGCCAGCAGTCCGAGATTCGGACAGGGGGCGCGGAAGGACGAGCAGTACTTC CASSPRFGQGARKDEQYF
- TRBJ2-1 TRBV6-4 TGTGCCAGCAGTGACGGTGAGAACAATGAGCAGTTCTTC CASSDGENNEQFF
- TRBJ2-7 TRBV28 TGTGCCAGCAGACCAGGAGGCGCCTACGAGCAGTACTTC CASRPGGAYEQYF
- TRBJ2-5 TRBV7-2 TGTGCCAGCAGCTTAGTAGGGCGGACTTATCAAGAGACCCAGTACTTC CASSLVGRTYQETQYF
TRBD2 TRBJ2-7 TRBV6-5 TGTGCCAGCAGTTACCCGAGAAGGGGAGGGTACGAGCAGTACTTC CASSYPRRGGYEQYF
- TRBJ2-2 TRBV21-1 TGTGCCAGCAGCTGGTTGGCAGCGTGCCGGAGGGACTCGAACACCGGGGAGCTGTTTTTT CASSWLAACRRDSNTGELFF
TRBD2 TRBJ2-3 TRBV4-2 TGTGCCAGCAGCCAAGAGGCTAGCGGGAGGGCAGATACGCAGTATTTT CASSQEASGRADTQYF
TRBD2 TRBJ2-7 TRBV4-1 TGCGCCAGCAGCCCCGGGACTAGCGGGGCCTACGAGCAGTACTTC CASSPGTSGAYEQYF
- TRBJ2-2 TRBV5-5 TGTGCCAGCAGCTTCGGGTTCGCCGGGGAGCTGTTTTTT CASSFGFAGELFF
- TRBJ2-2 TRBV19 TGTGCCAGTAGTGCCATGGTTCGACAGTCGGCCGGGGAGCTGTTTTTT CASSAMVRQSAGELFF
TRBD1 TRBJ1-2 TRBV4-1 TGCGCCAGCAGCCAAACAGGGGACAACTATGGCTACACCTTC CASSQTGDNYGYTF
- TRBJ2-2 TRBV11-3 TGTGCCAGCAGCGACGGGAGAACCGGGGAGCTGTTTTTT CASSDGRTGELFF
TRBD2 TRBJ2-3 TRBV5-4 TGTGCCAGCAGCCGGACTAGCGGGGGGTGGGGAGATACGCAGTATTTT CASSRTSGGWGDTQYF
- TRBJ1-5 TRBV28 TGTGCCAGCAGGGTAAGAGTTAATAGCAATCAGCCCCAGCATTTT CASRVRVNSNQPQHF
TRBD1 TRBJ1-5 TRBV6-1 TGTGCCAGCAGAATTGGACAGGGATGGAATCAGCCCCAGCATTTT CASRIGQGWNQPQHF
- TRBJ2-3 TRBV7-2 TGTGCCAGCAGCCAAGATCAGTCGGGAGCCGTGGATACGCAGTATTTT CASSQDQSGAVDTQYF
- TRBJ2-2 TRBV28 TGTGCCAGCAGTCTAGACTACCTCACCGGGGAGCTGTTTTTT CASSLDYLTGELFF
- TRBJ2-2 TRBV5-6 TGTGCCAGCAGCTTGTTTGGGACTCAAACCGGGGAGCTGTTTTTT CASSLFGTQTGELFF
- TRBJ1-2 TRBV5-1 TGCGCCAGCAGCGGGTATCAACAGGGTCTCTATGGCTACACCTTC CASSGYQQGLYGYTF
- TRBJ1-3 TRBV6-1 TGTGCCAGCAGTGAAGCCCAAAACACCATATATTTT CASSEAQNTIYF
TRBD1 TRBJ2-7 TRBV7-9 TGTGCCAGCAGCTTAGTTACAGGGGGTGTCTACGAGCAGTACTTC CASSLVTGGVYEQYF
- TRBJ2-7 TRBV9 TGTGCCAGCAGCGTCCATGGGGCGTTGAGGTTCGAGCAGTACTTC CASSVHGALRFEQYF
- TRBJ1-1 TRBV6-6 TGTGCCAGCCTTCCCGGATCAGGCACTGAAGCTTTCTTT CASLPGSGTEAFF
- TRBJ1-1 TRBV7-9 TGTGCCAGCCGCCTTGTGAAGCCGAACACTGAAGCTTTCTTT CASRLVKPNTEAFF
TRBD1 TRBJ1-1 TRBV29-1 TGCAGCGTGGACGCCGGACAGGCCCGGGGCACTGAAGCTTTCTTT CSVDAGQARGTEAFF
- TRBJ1-6 TRBV30 TGTGCCTGGAGTGCCGGGATCTATAATTCACCCCTCCACTTT CAWSAGIYNSPLHF
- TRBJ1-5 TRBV28 TGTGCCAGCAGTTTCTCAGGGTACGGGTATAGCAATCAGCCCCAGCATTTT CASSFSGYGYSNQPQHF
- TRBJ1-1 TRBV5-1 TGCGCCAGCAGCTTGGGCGCAGGGATGAACACTGAAGCTTTCTTT CASSLGAGMNTEAFF
TRBD1 TRBJ2-7 TRBV6-1 TGTGCCAGCAGTTTGGACAGGGGGGTCTACGAGCAGTACTTC CASSLDRGVYEQYF
TRBD1 TRBJ1-1 TRBV5-4 TGTGCCAGCAGCTTGGAGACAGGGGGGAACACTGAAGCTTTCTTT CASSLETGGNTEAFF
TRBD1 TRBJ1-2 TRBV7-9 TGTGCCAGCAGCAAGGACAGGGGGCTTGGCTATGGCTACACCTTC CASSKDRGLGYGYTF
TRBD1 TRBJ2-4 TRBV11-1 TGTGCCAGCAGTCTGGACAGGGTGGGCATTCAGTACTTC CASSLDRVGIQYF
- TRBJ1-1 TRBV5-1 TGCGCCAGCAGTAGCCGCTCAATGAACACTGAAGCTTTCTTT CASSSRSMNTEAFF
- TRBJ1-1 TRBV9 TGTGCCAGCAGCGTGAGGCCGGGGTCAAGGTGGGGAACAAGTGAAGCTTTCTTT CASSVRPGSRWGTSEAFF
- TRBJ1-1 TRBV2 TGTGCCAGCAGTGAAGGAGATACAGTAGAAGCTTTCTTT CASSEGDTVEAFF
- TRBJ2-1 TRBV4-1 TGCGCCAGCAGCCAAGATAACAGGGTTCAGAATGAGCAGTTCTTC CASSQDNRVQNEQFF
- TRBJ2-2 TRBV7-9 TGTGCCAGCAGATGGGGGCAGAGCTACACCGGGGAGCTGTTTTTT CASRWGQSYTGELFF
- TRBJ1-1 TRBV6-6 TGTGCCAGCAGCCGTCCGGGGGAGACTGAAGCTTTCTTT CASSRPGETEAFF
- TRBJ1-1 TRBV5-6 TGTGCCAGCAGCTTTAGCACTGAAGCTTTCTTT CASSFSTEAFF
TRBD1 TRBJ1-4 TRBV28 TGTGCCAGCAAGGGACAGGGAGGCGGTGAAAAACTGTTTTTT CASKGQGGGEKLFF